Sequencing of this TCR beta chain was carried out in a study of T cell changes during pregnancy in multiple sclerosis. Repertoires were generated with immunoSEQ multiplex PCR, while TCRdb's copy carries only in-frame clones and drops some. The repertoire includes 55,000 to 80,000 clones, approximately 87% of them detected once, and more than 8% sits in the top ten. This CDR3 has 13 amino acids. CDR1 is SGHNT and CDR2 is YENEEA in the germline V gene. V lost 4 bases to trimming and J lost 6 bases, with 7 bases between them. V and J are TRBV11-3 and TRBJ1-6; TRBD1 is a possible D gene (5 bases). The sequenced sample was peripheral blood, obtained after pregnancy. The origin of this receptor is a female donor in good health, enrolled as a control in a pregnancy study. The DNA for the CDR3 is TGTGCCAGCAGCTGGGGGGGTAATTCACCCCTCCACTTT. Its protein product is CASSWGGNSPLHF.